This TCR beta chain appears in the sequencing data of a study of radiotherapy plus CTLA-4 blockade in lung cancer. Findings of the study overall: Best predicting response, reportedly, were early blood T cell clone dynamics, with interferon-beta. The study found tumor-derived TCR clones expanded in blood after radiotherapy plus ipilimumab.

The V gene's germline CDR1 is SGHNT and CDR2 YENEEA. This CDR3 comprises 17 residues. Trimming took 0 bases from V and 2 from J, leaving 15 bases between them. The repertoire was sequenced with immunoSEQ multiplex PCR; TCRdb's copy has only in-frame clones and lacks some. Counted here are more than 90,000 clones, approximately 86% occurring once; the ten biggest clones make up 4.9%. Notes on this clone: Its target is unknown.

Focal radiation with ipilimumab CTLA-4 blockade was given to patients with chemo-refractory metastatic non-small-cell lung cancer. The receptor was isolated from a human donor with non-small cell lung cancer that progressed on radiotherapy plus ipilimumab. The rearrangement joins TRBV11-3 to TRBJ2-3; D gene unclear. The input for sequencing was peripheral blood, taken from a patient treated with radiotherapy plus ipilimumab. The CDR3 DNA reads as TGTGCCAGCAGCTTAGATTTTGGTAGCTGGGACACAGATACGCAGTATTTT. Protein sequence: CASSLDFGSWDTDTQYF.